These T cell receptor beta chains were read from a single sample in a study of blood T cell repertoires in COVID-19. TCRdb's copy holds only in-frame clones and misses some; the assay was immunoSEQ multiplex PCR. Among some 48,000 clones listed, approximately 88% were seen once. Sample: peripheral blood. Receptors were obtained from a man aged 45-65 years with acute or convalescent COVID-19. CDR3s include the opening cysteine and the closing phenylalanine or tryptophan. Fields, in order: CDR3 protein, CDR3 DNA, clone size, D gene, J gene, V gene. D genes are given only for firm matches. Size tells how often a clone was seen (once, few, many) or the class of an expanded clone, and some rows leave it out.

CASRITSGQGALNGQFF	TGTGCCAGTAGAATAACATCGGGACAGGGGGCTTTGAATGGGCAGTTCTTC	-	TRBD1	TRBJ2-1	TRBV19
CASSSGQYNTEAFF	TGTGCCAGTAGTTCGGGACAGTATAACACTGAAGCTTTCTTT	once	TRBD1	TRBJ1-1	TRBV19
CASSLAGGQGYEQYF	TGTGCTAGCAGCTTAGCGGGGGGGCAAGGGTACGAGCAGTACTTC	-	TRBD2	TRBJ2-7	TRBV7-7
CASSVRVDNEQFF	TGCGCCAGCAGCGTCAGGGTCGACAATGAGCAGTTCTTC	-	-	TRBJ2-1	TRBV5-1
CASSQDSFAGAGGYTF	TGTGCCAGCAGCCAAGATTCTTTCGCGGGGGCGGGAGGCTACACCTTC	-	-	TRBJ1-2	TRBV3-1/TRBV3-2
CASSLGAGESSAYNEQFF	TGTGCCAGCAGCTTAGGGGCCGGGGAGTCTAGCGCCTACAATGAGCAGTTCTTC	few	-	TRBJ2-1	TRBV11-3
CASTGDSIYEQYF	TGTGCCAGCACCGGAGACAGTATCTACGAGCAGTACTTC	few	-	TRBJ2-7	TRBV5-6
CASSVLPDRGRGETQYF	TGTGCCAGCAGCGTACTACCGGACAGGGGGCGCGGAGAGACCCAGTACTTC	-	TRBD1	TRBJ2-5	TRBV9
CATSVGGGSADTQYF	TGTGCCACCAGTGTAGGGGGTGGAAGCGCAGATACGCAGTATTTT	once	-	TRBJ2-3	TRBV24-1
CASSVQGMQETQYF	TGCGCCAGCAGCGTGCAGGGGATGCAAGAGACCCAGTACTTC	-	-	TRBJ2-5	TRBV5-1
CASSPRLAGGNEQFF	TGTGCCAGCAGCCCCCGACTAGCGGGAGGGAATGAGCAGTTCTTC	-	TRBD2	TRBJ2-1	TRBV9
CASNPGHLNYGYTF	TGTGCCAGCAACCCGGGACACCTTAACTATGGCTACACCTTC	few	-	TRBJ1-2	TRBV7-9
CASSFMGLQGPNYGYTF	TGTGCCAGCAGTTTCATGGGACTACAGGGACCTAACTATGGCTACACCTTC	few	-	TRBJ1-2	TRBV27
CATIDVTGELFF	TGTGCCACCATAGATGTGACCGGGGAGCTGTTTTTT	-	-	TRBJ2-2	TRBV6-5
CASSGPDTQYF	TGTGCCAGCTCAGGGCCAGATACGCAGTATTTT	once	-	TRBJ2-3	TRBV12-3/TRBV12-4
CASTEGTSGSGQFF	TGTGCCAGCACCGAAGGGACTAGCGGGAGCGGGCAGTTCTTC	-	-	TRBJ2-1	TRBV21-1
CASSYSGLDGYTF	TGTGCCAGCAGTTACTCGGGGCTGGACGGCTACACCTTC	-	-	TRBJ1-2	TRBV6-5
CATVGTGVNTEAFF	TGTGCCACCGTGGGGACAGGGGTAAACACTGAAGCTTTCTTT	once	TRBD1	TRBJ1-1	TRBV2
CASSSRLTSTDTQYF	TGTGCCAGCAGCTCCCGACTGACTAGCACAGATACGCAGTATTTT	-	-	TRBJ2-3	TRBV7-9
CASSRTGGNYGYTF	TGCGCCAGCAGCCGGACAGGGGGGAACTATGGCTACACCTTC	-	TRBD1	TRBJ1-2	TRBV4-1
CASSLALRTDEKLFF	TGCGCCAGCAGCTTGGCCTTACGGACAGATGAAAAACTGTTTTTT	-	-	TRBJ1-4	TRBV5-1
CASSQRLAGYEQYF	TGTGCCAGCAGTCAAAGACTAGCCGGGTACGAGCAGTACTTC	-	TRBD2	TRBJ2-7	TRBV6-6
CASSSLAWETQYF	TGTGCCAGCAGTTCCCTAGCTTGGGAGACCCAGTACTTC	-	-	TRBJ2-5	TRBV27
CASSRATGPNYGYTF	TGTGCCAGCAGCCGTGCCACAGGACCAAACTATGGCTACACCTTC	-	-	TRBJ1-2	TRBV3-1/TRBV3-2
CATLPRQGTTEAFF	TGTGCCACCCTACCCCGACAGGGGACCACTGAAGCTTTCTTT	-	TRBD1	TRBJ1-1	TRBV10-3
CASLGGGGTGELFF	TGTGCCAGCCTCGGAGGGGGGGGCACCGGGGAGCTGTTTTTT	-	-	TRBJ2-2	TRBV28
CASSPMGQGFTDTQYF	TGTGCCAGCAGCCCTATGGGACAGGGGTTCACAGATACGCAGTATTTT	-	TRBD1	TRBJ2-3	TRBV7-9
CASSPGFEQYF	TGTGCCAGCAGTCCAGGGTTTGAGCAGTACTTC	-	-	TRBJ2-7	TRBV28
CASSLGQNYGYTF	TGTGCCAGCAGCCTGGGACAGAACTATGGCTACACCTTC	-	TRBD1	TRBJ1-2	TRBV7-9
CASSELRRRGNEQFF	TGCGCCAGCAGTGAGTTACGTAGACGAGGGAATGAGCAGTTCTTC	-	-	TRBJ2-1	TRBV10-2
CASSQLQDLNSPLHF	TGTGCCAGCAGCCAACTACAGGACCTAAACTCACCCCTCCACTTT	-	-	TRBJ1-6	TRBV14
CASDAGHFTGELFF	TGTGCCAGCGACGCAGGGCACTTCACCGGGGAGCTGTTTTTT	-	-	TRBJ2-2	TRBV6-5
CASSSFRQAGSYGYTF	TGTGCCAGCAGTTCTTTCCGACAAGCTGGGTCTTATGGCTACACCTTC	-	-	TRBJ1-2	TRBV6-6
CASSFRTSGRTDTQYF	TGTGCCAGCAGCTTCCGGACTAGCGGTAGGACAGATACGCAGTATTTT	few	TRBD2	TRBJ2-3	TRBV5-4
CASSPTADGAYEQYF	TGTGCCAGTAGTCCGACCGCGGACGGGGCCTACGAGCAGTACTTC	-	-	TRBJ2-7	TRBV19
CASSLAGVGNEKLFF	TGTGCCAGCAGCCTTGCAGGGGTTGGGAATGAAAAACTGTTTTTT	-	-	TRBJ1-4	TRBV7-8
CASSPPHGTPGNTIYF	TGTGCCAGCAGCCCCCCCCACGGGACTCCTGGAAACACCATATATTTT	few	-	TRBJ1-3	TRBV9
CSASSRFLRDTQYF	TGCAGTGCTAGTTCTAGATTTCTCCGGGATACGCAGTATTTT	-	-	TRBJ2-3	TRBV20-1
CASSDALGDRAHEQYF	TGTGCCAGCAGTGATGCTCTTGGTGACAGGGCCCACGAGCAGTACTTC	-	TRBD1	TRBJ2-7	TRBV6-1
CATSRDYTDTEAFF	TGTGCCACCAGCAGAGACTATACTGACACTGAAGCTTTCTTT	-	-	TRBJ1-1	TRBV15
CASRLAGGWETQYF	TGTGCCAGCAGATTGGCAGGGGGATGGGAGACCCAGTACTTC	-	TRBD1	TRBJ2-5	TRBV27
CASSFMQGSNEQYF	TGTGCCAGCAGTTTCATGCAGGGGTCTAACGAGCAGTACTTC	-	-	TRBJ2-7	TRBV28
CASSQTPGGSLNEQYF	TGTGCCAGCAGCCAAACCCCTGGCGGGAGTCTCAACGAGCAGTACTTC	few	TRBD2	TRBJ2-7	TRBV4-2
CASSEARVGTGVHEQYF	TGTGCCAGCAGTGAAGCGCGGGTCGGGACAGGGGTCCACGAGCAGTACTTC	-	TRBD1	TRBJ2-7	TRBV2
CASSQIQGNTIYF	TGTGCCAGCAGCCAAATACAGGGAAACACCATATATTTT	once	-	TRBJ1-3	TRBV12-3/TRBV12-4
CASSLSPRLTSGLHF	TGTGCCAGCAGTTTATCGCCAAGGTTGACCTCGGGCCTCCACTTT	-	-	TRBJ1-6	TRBV27
CASKQGANTEAFF	TGTGCCAGTAAACAGGGGGCGAACACTGAAGCTTTCTTT	-	TRBD1	TRBJ1-1	TRBV19
CASTRDQGNTEAFF	TGTGCCAGTACCCGAGACCAGGGGAACACTGAAGCTTTCTTT	few	-	TRBJ1-1	TRBV19
CASSYFGRGTDTQYF	TGTGCCAGCAGTTACTTTGGCAGGGGCACAGATACGCAGTATTTT	-	-	TRBJ2-3	TRBV6-2/TRBV6-3
CASSQDSSTEAFF	TGTGCCAGCAGCCAAGATAGCAGCACTGAAGCTTTCTTT	-	-	TRBJ1-1	TRBV3-1/TRBV3-2
CASAPAGTGAKNIQYF	TGTGCCAGCGCACCCGCCGGGACAGGGGCCAAAAACATTCAGTACTTC	-	TRBD1	TRBJ2-4	TRBV10-3